Presented here are 8 T cell receptor beta chains from one specimen sequenced in a study of T cells after yellow fever vaccination. TCRdb re-called the 5' RACE reads through MiXCR, storing one row per CDR3 protein. This table holds about 110,000 distinct CDR3 sequences, roughly 8.4% found once. The specimen was CD8+ T cells sorted from PBMCs, collected 45 days after the yellow fever booster vaccination. The receptors shown here come from a young man who received the YFV17D yellow fever vaccine.

This clonotype was counted many times. This chain connects TRBV2 to TRBJ1-4; D call uncertain. The CDR3 covers 15 residues. The V end lost 5 bases, the J end lost 0 bases, and 10 bases lay between the germline ends. The germline V gene encodes CDR1 SNHLY and CDR2 FYNNEI. The CDR3: CASSRTAATNEKLFF. The CDR3 nucleotides read TGTGCCAGCAGTAGGACGGCAGCAACTAATGAAAAACTGTTTTTT.

The rearrangement uses TRBV5-4 and TRBJ2-5, with 8 bases aligning to TRBD2. From germline, CDR1 is SGHNT and CDR2 YYREEE (reference sequence). The CDR3 runs to 16 residues. Trimming took 0 bases from V and 0 from J; bases not matched to a gene: 4. The CDR3 region is CASSLALAGYQETQYF. The CDR3 bases are TGTGCCAGCAGCTTGGCGCTAGCGGGCTACCAAGAGACCCAGTACTTC. The full variable domain, rest sourced from reference TRBV5-4 and TRBJ2-5, is ETGVTQSPTHLIKTRGQQVTLRCSSQSGHNTVSWYQQALGQGPQFIFQYYREEENGRGNFPPRFSGLQFPNYSSELNVNALELDDSALYLCASSLALAGYQETQYFGPGTRLLVL.

At least ten counts were recorded for this clonotype. The chain uses TRBV12-3 or TRBV12-4 and TRBJ1-2; no clear D gene. Trimming took 3 bases from V and 7 from J, leaving 9 bases between them. The CDR3 consists of 12 residues. This CDR3 is CASSLPNRGYTF. CDR3 DNA sequence: TGTGCCAGCAGTTTGCCGAATCGTGGCTACACCTTC.

This clonotype was seen at least ten times. The J gene is TRBJ2-7, the V gene TRBV5-1, with D perhaps being TRBD1 or TRBD2 (5 bases each). V shed 0 bases and J shed 8 bases, with 24 bases lying between them. This CDR3 region has 17 residues. CDR1 is SGHRS, CDR2 YFSETQ, per germline. The CDR3 here is CASSLASGDGTNAKQYF. The DNA of the CDR3 is TGCGCCAGCAGCTTGGCTTCAGGTGACGGGACCAACGCGAAGCAGTACTTC.

This clonotype was observed at least ten times. J is TRBJ2-5 and V is TRBV20-1, with 7 bases matching TRBD2. V dropped 0 bases and J dropped 4; count of bases not matched to a gene: 8. The CDR3 has 15 amino acids. Germline CDR1 reads DFQATT; CDR2 reads SNEGSKA (reference sequence). The CDR3 DNA reads TGCAGTGCTAGAGAAGCGGGACTTGGGGTAGAGACCCAGTACTTC. It yields the protein CSAREAGLGVETQYF.

This clonotype has ten or more counts. The chain is built from TRBV4-3 and TRBJ2-7; D unclear. Trimming took 5 bases from V and 5 from J, leaving 13 bases between them. This CDR3 is built from 13 residues. Per germline, CDR1 LGHNA and CDR2 YSLEER. CDR3 in amino acids: CASSLKNGDEQYF. The CDR3 region has the DNA TGCGCCAGCAGCTTAAAGAATGGGGACGAGCAGTACTTC.

This clonotype was picked up a small number of times. V gene TRBV7-6 combines with J gene TRBJ2-7, with 8 bases fitting TRBD2. The J segment lost 5 bases and the V segment lost 5 bases, leaving 11 bases of the junction unmatched. CDR3 size: 15 residues. Germline-derived CDR1 and CDR2 are SGHVS and FNYEAQ. The CDR3: CASSPGGLSADEQYF. The CDR3 bases are TGTGCCAGCAGCCCGGGGGGGCTGTCGGCTGACGAGCAGTACTTC.

This clonotype was observed at least ten times. The gene calls are TRBV11-2 and TRBJ2-3; possible D gene TRBD2, 6 bases. V lost 0 bases and J lost 0, with 13 bases in between. The germline CDR1 and CDR2 sequences are SGHAT and FQNNGV. The CDR3 covers 17 residues. CDR3 sequence: CASSLEAFGGSTDTQYF. CDR3 bases: TGTGCCAGCAGCTTAGAGGCATTCGGGGGAAGCACAGATACGCAGTATTTT.